A single sample gave rise to the 24 T cell receptor gamma chains below, sequenced in a study of Vδ1+ human thymocytes. Study results and caveats: In the thymus, TRG and TRD repertoires looked highly polyclonal with Gaussian CDR3 lengths.

No antigen is known for these receptors. The template was reverse-transcribed extracted RNA. The CDR3 regions were amplified by multiplex PCR from V-gene primers to a constant-region primer. TCRdb applied CATT to the multiplex PCR reads for clone calling. The data show 25,000 to 35,000 gamma-chain clones, more than 15% seen once. Sequenced input: Vdelta1+ gamma-delta thymocytes from the thymus. Described subset: FACS-sorted CD3+ TCRalphabeta- TCRVdelta1+ TCRVdelta2- thymocytes. Source of these receptors: a boy under two years old who had congenital heart surgery.

This chain links TRGV9 with TRGJP. The germline V gene has CDR1 GITISATS and CDR2 ISYDGTV (reference sequence). CDR3 length: 13 amino acids. The V and J ends lost 9 bases and 6 bases, in that order; junction bases with no gene match: 2. The CDR3 spells CALGELGKKIKVF. The CDR3 nucleotides read TGTGCCTTGGGAGAGTTGGGCAAAAAAATCAAGGTATTT.

Remarks on this clone: Other DNA sequences in the same sample also yield this CDR3. The chain employs TRGV2 and TRGJ1 or TRGJ2. V lost 0 bases to trimming and J lost 6 bases; unmatched junction nucleotides: 5. Germline values: CDR1 EGSNGY, CDR2 YDSYNSKV. There are 13 residues in the CDR3. CDR3 residues: CATWDGPFYKKLF. The CDR3 DNA is TGTGCCACCTGGGACGGGCCGTTTTATAAGAAACTCTTT.

A remark on this clone: This sample includes further DNA sequences coding for the same CDR3. The chain recombines TRGV8 with TRGJP2. The germline gives CDR1 VENAVY, CDR2 YDSYNSRV. After removal of 0 bases from V and 2 bases from J, the junction contained 6 bases not matched to a gene. The CDR3 contains 16 residues. The CDR3 loop reads CATWDRRGSSDWIKTF. CDR3 sequence (DNA): TGTGCCACCTGGGATAGGCGCGGGAGTAGTGATTGGATCAAGACGTTT.

The chain links TRGV8 to TRGJ1 or TRGJ2. This CDR3 has 13 residues. Germline values: CDR1 VENAVY, CDR2 YDSYNSRV. Germline trimming cut 2 bases from V and 10 bases from J; bases unmatched to any gene: 11. The CDR3 DNA is TGTGCCACCTGGGATACGAAAGATTGGAAGAAACTCTTT. It specifies CATWDTKDWKKLF.

In this sample, this clone turned up a few times. The same CDR3 arises from other DNA sequences in this sample as well. The chain couples TRGV9 to TRGJ1 or TRGJ2. This CDR3 spans 11 amino acids. Per germline, CDR1 GITISATS and CDR2 ISYDGTV (reference sequence). V dropped 0 bases and J dropped 12; count of bases not matched to a gene: 5. CDR3 protein: CALWEVPGKLF. CDR3 nucleotide sequence: TGTGCCTTGTGGGAGGTGCCCGGGAAACTCTTT.

The rearrangement joins TRGV2 to TRGJ1 or TRGJ2. CDR3 length: 17 amino acids. Germline CDR1 and CDR2: EGSNGY and YDSYNSKV. V lost 0 bases to trimming and J lost 3 bases; unmatched junction nucleotides: 14. CDR3 coding DNA: TGTGCCACCTGGGACGGGTTCGCCCCCGTATTTTATTATAAGAAACTCTTT. Amino acid sequence: CATWDGFAPVFYYKKLF.

This clone was observed a handful of times. V and J are TRGV9 and TRGJ1 or TRGJ2. From germline, CDR1 is GITISATS and CDR2 ISYDGTV (reference sequence). V was pared by 3 bases and J by 2 bases, with 7 bases of the junction left unmatched. The length of the CDR3 is 14 residues. Here the CDR3 reads CALWEYRDYYKKLF. The CDR3 nucleotides read TGTGCCTTGTGGGAGTACCGAGATTATTATAAGAAACTCTTT.

The sample holds a few counts of this clone. The chain links TRGV4 to TRGJ1 or TRGJ2. V trimming: 4 bases; J trimming: 10 bases; junction bases outside the gene matches: 13. Looked up from germline, CDR1 is EGSTGY and CDR2 is YDSYTSSV. The CDR3 runs 13 residues. This CDR3 reads CATWDPSWSKKLF. The CDR3, as DNA: TGTGCCACCTGGGACCCCTCGTGGAGCAAGAAACTCTTT.

This clone was observed a handful of times. The V and J genes are TRGV2 and TRGJ1 or TRGJ2. V shed 3 bases, J shed 0 bases, and the junction held 8 bases outside the gene matches. This CDR3 spans 15 amino acids. Germline CDR1 reads EGSNGY; CDR2 reads YDSYNSKV. The CDR3 protein is CATWDRPENYYKKLF. DNA of the CDR3: TGTGCCACCTGGGACAGGCCGGAGAATTATTATAAGAAACTCTTT.

A few counts support this clone. This same CDR3 is encoded by further DNA sequences in the sample. J is TRGJP and V is TRGV9. Unmatched junction bases numbered 5, after V lost 2 bases and J lost 7 bases. CDR3 length: 16 residues. The germline V gene has CDR1 GITISATS and CDR2 ISYDGTV (reference sequence). CDR3 nucleotide sequence: TGTGCCTTGTGGGAGGCCTTGGAGTTGGGCAAAAAAATCAAGGTATTT. This translates into CALWEALELGKKIKVF.

This clone appeared a few times. The rearrangement joins TRGV9 to TRGJP. Germline CDR1 and CDR2: GITISATS and ISYDGTV (reference sequence). The CDR3 has 14 amino acids. The V gene end was trimmed by 10 bases and the J gene end by 3 bases; junction bases not matched to a gene: 3. The chain's CDR3 is CALPQELGKKIKVF. CDR3 bases: TGTGCCTTACCGCAAGAGTTGGGCAAAAAAATCAAGGTATTT.

This clone turned up a few times. Within the sample, other DNA sequences also encode this same CDR3. This chain joins TRGV5 and TRGJ1 or TRGJ2. With 0 bases clipped from V and 8 bases from J, the junction kept 7 bases outside the gene matches. This CDR3 region has 13 residues. Per the germline V gene, CDR1 is VINAFY and CDR2 is YDVSNSKD. The DNA for the CDR3 is TGTGCCACCTGGGACAGGCCCATCGATAAGAAACTCTTT. Its translation: CATWDRPIDKKLF.

This chain joins TRGV5 and TRGJ1 or TRGJ2. Trimming at V came to 1 base and at J to 9 bases, leaving 9 bases not matched to a gene. This CDR3 comprises 13 residues. Germline V gene sequence: CDR1 VINAFY, CDR2 YDVSNSKD. CDR3 amino acids: CATWDSLGCKKLF. CDR3 nucleotide sequence: TGTGCCACCTGGGACAGTCTCGGTTGTAAGAAACTCTTT.

The chain links TRGV9 to TRGJ1 or TRGJ2. The CDR3 loop spans 13 amino acids. V dropped 5 bases and J dropped 0; count of bases not matched to a gene: 4. Germline CDR1 and CDR2: GITISATS and ISYDGTV (reference sequence). CDR3 nucleotides: TGTGCCTTGTGGGCCCGGAATTATTATAAGAAACTCTTT. It translates to CALWARNYYKKLF.

This clone came up a few times. V is TRGV4 and J is TRGJP1. CDR3 size: 12 residues. Germline V CDR1 and CDR2: EGSTGY, YDSYTSSV. The trim removed 3 bases at V and 9 bases at J, leaving 4 bases unmatched. The DNA for the CDR3 is TGTGCCACCTGGGATAGACGTTGGTTCAAGATATTT. This encodes CATWDRRWFKIF.

This clone has a handful of counts. The chain uses TRGV9 and TRGJ1 or TRGJ2. This CDR3 is 14 amino acids long. Germline V gene sequence: CDR1 GITISATS, CDR2 ISYDGTV (reference sequence). V was pared by 5 bases and J by 3 bases, with 10 bases of the junction left unmatched. CDR3 region: CALWGFPIYYKKLF. CDR3 in DNA: TGTGCCTTGTGGGGCTTCCCGATTTATTATAAGAAACTCTTT.

As regards this clone: Additional DNA sequences in this sample encode the identical CDR3. The V and J genes are TRGV9 and TRGJP1. This CDR3 region has 15 residues. Germline lookup yields CDR1 GITISATS and CDR2 ISYDGTV (reference sequence). The junction had 4 bases not matched to a gene; V was cut back by 3 bases and J by 0 bases. CDR3 in DNA: TGTGCCTTGTGGGAGCCTGATACCACTGGTTGGTTCAAGATATTT. The encoded protein is CALWEPDTTGWFKIF.

This clone was observed a handful of times. The chain uses TRGV9 and TRGJP. The germline V gene encodes CDR1 GITISATS and CDR2 ISYDGTV (reference sequence). The CDR3 covers 15 residues. J was trimmed by 4 bases and V by 6 bases; bases with no gene match: 3. The CDR3 bases are TGTGCCTTGTGGAGACAAGAGTTGGGCAAAAAAATCAAGGTATTT. It encodes CALWRQELGKKIKVF.

Regarding this clone: The sample has other DNA sequences that encode this CDR3 too. V and J are TRGV5 and TRGJ1 or TRGJ2. CDR3 size: 12 residues. Germline V gives CDR1 VINAFY, CDR2 YDVSNSKD. V shed 3 bases and J 5 bases; nucleotides not matched to a gene: 4. This CDR3 reads CATWDVNYKKLF. The CDR3 coding sequence is TGTGCCACCTGGGACGTAAATTATAAGAAACTCTTT.

Turning to this clone: Additional DNA sequences in this sample encode the identical CDR3. The chain links TRGV9 to TRGJ1 or TRGJ2. This CDR3 spans 12 amino acids. Losses at the gene ends were 6 bases for V and 6 bases for J; bases not matched to a gene: 8. In germline, CDR1 is GITISATS, CDR2 ISYDGTV (reference sequence). The CDR3 DNA is TGTGCCTTGTGGACGCCTTTTTATAAGAAACTCTTT. Amino acids: CALWTPFYKKLF.

The chain has TRGV4 and TRGJ1 or TRGJ2. J lost 7 bases, V lost 5 bases, and 2 bases had no gene match. The CDR3 runs to 10 residues. Germline CDR1 EGSTGY, CDR2 YDSYTSSV. The CDR3 nucleotides are TGTGCCACCTGGGTGTATAAGAAACTCTTT. Its protein is CATWVYKKLF.

This chain uses TRGV5 with TRGJ1 or TRGJ2. CDR3 size: 14 residues. Per the germline V gene, CDR1 is VINAFY and CDR2 is YDVSNSKD. J lost 3 bases, V lost 3 bases, and 8 bases had no gene match. CDR3 DNA: TGTGCCACCTGGGACGGAAGGTTTTATTATAAGAAACTCTTT. Its translation is CATWDGRFYYKKLF.

V and J are TRGV3 and TRGJ1 or TRGJ2. V lost 0 bases and J lost 7; bases outside the gene matches: 9. CDR1 VTNTFY and CDR2 YDVSTARD come from the germline V gene (reference sequence). The CDR3 sequence is 14 residues long. DNA for the CDR3: TGTGCCACCTGGGACAGGCGAAAACGGTATAAGAAACTCTTT. It yields the protein CATWDRRKRYKKLF.

The chain couples TRGV5 to TRGJ1 or TRGJ2. This CDR3 is 14 amino acids long. In germline, CDR1 is VINAFY, CDR2 YDVSNSKD. Germline trimming cut 0 bases from V and 7 bases from J; bases unmatched to any gene: 9. CDR3 amino acids: CATWDRRILYKKLF. In DNA form, the CDR3 reads TGTGCCACCTGGGACAGGCGAATTCTATATAAGAAACTCTTT.